This T cell receptor (beta chain) is from a study of a mutant IDH1 vaccine in newly diagnosed glioma. Whole-study context: Therapy received beforehand was radiotherapy, temozolomide, or both, with most patients given both.

Overall study results and limits: The vaccine induced immune responses, and these occurred in around 93% of patients.

The time point was: baseline, week 1 (first vaccination visit). Treatment: pre-vaccination baseline after standard-of-care therapy. A remark on this clone: Its specificity is not known.

Data came from immunoSEQ multiplex PCR; TCRdb stores just in-frame clones and leaves some out. This sample has about 51,000 clones, with over 60% found just once. This sequence originates from a woman in her 40s with glioma. Sequencing used PBMCs, obtained from a glioma patient treated with radiotherapy, temozolomide or both.

In nucleotides, the CDR3 is TGTGCCAGCAGTGAACGCCCGGGTGGGGCTGAAGCTTTCTTT. The encoded protein is CASSERPGGAEAFF. The rearrangement joins TRBV2 to TRBJ1-1; D not certain. CDR1 is SNHLY, CDR2 FYNNEI, per germline. V lost 2 bases and J lost 6, with 13 bases in between. This CDR3 is 14 amino acids long.